These 11 T cell receptor beta chains originate from one sample sequenced in a study of T cell changes during pregnancy in multiple sclerosis. Measured with immunoSEQ multiplex PCR; TCRdb has only the in-frame clones, and not every one. The table lists under 50,000 clones, around 90% of them singletons. The specimen comprised CD8+ T cells from peripheral blood mononuclear cells, sampled in the second trimester of pregnancy. Receptor source: a female donor with multiple sclerosis, enrolled in a pregnancy study.

Regarding this clone: A junction boundary mismatches the germline segment, possibly from a read error. The rearrangement joins TRBV7-9 to TRBJ1-2; TRBD1 might be the D (5 bases). CDR1 SEHNR and CDR2 FQNEAQ come from the germline V gene (reference sequence). The CDR3 has 11 amino acids. CDR3 amino acids: CASSLEHRTSF. The DNA of the CDR3 is TGTGCCAGCAGCTTAGAACACAGGACATCCTTC.

The V gene is TRBV5-1, the J gene TRBJ2-1; a weak D match, TRBD1 (6 bases). The CDR3 is 16 amino acids. Per the germline V gene, CDR1 is SGHRS and CDR2 is YFSETQ. Trimming took off 4 bases at V and 2 bases at J, with 16 bases between the two ends. CDR3 nucleotide sequence: TGCGCCAGCAGCGCCCAGGGGCGGCCGCCCTACAATGAGCAGTTCTTC. This translates into CASSAQGRPPYNEQFF.

V gene TRBV9 combines with J gene TRBJ1-1; 7 bases match TRBD1. V was clipped by 5 bases and J by 11 bases; unmatched bases: 6. This CDR3 is built from 11 residues. Germline loops: CDR1 SGDLS, CDR2 YYNGEE. CDR3 nucleotides: TGTGCCAGCAGTGGCGGACAGGAGGCTTTCTTT. Protein sequence: CASSGGQEAFF.

This clone has a handful of counts. Different DNA sequences within this sample yield the same CDR3. The rearrangement links TRBV4-3 to TRBJ2-7, with D possibly matching TRBD2 (5 bases). This CDR3 spans 13 amino acids. The germline gives CDR1 LGHNA, CDR2 YSLEER. V shed 4 bases and J shed 5 bases, with 12 bases lying between them. CDR3 DNA sequence: TGCGCCAGCAGCCCGCCAGGAGGAGACGAGCAGTACTTC. It translates to CASSPPGGDEQYF.

CDR3 DNA sequence: TGTGCCAGCAGCCCCCGGGGGGGGGAAGATACGCAGTATTTT. Protein: CASSPRGGEDTQYF. This chain uses TRBV6-4 with TRBJ2-3; 8 bases agree with TRBD2. V was pared by 6 bases and J by 5 bases, with 7 bases of the junction left unmatched. CDR3 length: 14 amino acids. Germline-derived CDR1 and CDR2 are MRHNA and SNTAGT.

This chain joins TRBV4-1 and TRBJ1-1; TRBD1 agrees at 8 bases. The V and J ends lost 4 bases and 1 base, in that order; junction bases with no gene match: 5. From germline, CDR1 is MGHRA and CDR2 YSYEKL. This CDR3 spans 15 amino acids. The CDR3 reads CASSLPGTGNTEAFF. CDR3 DNA: TGCGCCAGCAGCCTACCCGGGACAGGGAACACTGAAGCTTTCTTT.

The J gene is TRBJ2-3, the V gene TRBV6-4, with 12 bases aligning to TRBD2. CDR3 length: 17 amino acids. Looked up from germline, CDR1 is MRHNA and CDR2 is SNTAGT. Unmatched junction bases numbered 6, after V lost 0 bases and J lost 5 bases. The CDR3 sequence: CASSDSPSGGGLDTQYF. CDR3 DNA: TGTGCCAGCAGTGACTCGCCTAGCGGGGGGGGGCTAGATACGCAGTATTTT.

The chain joins TRBV27 to TRBJ1-4; the match to TRBD1 covers 10 bases. The CDR3 length is 14 residues. V lost 5 bases to trimming and J lost 7 bases; unmatched junction nucleotides: 4. Germline V CDR1 and CDR2: MNHEY, SMNVEV (reference sequence). The CDR3: CASSPRTGGEKLFF. The CDR3 region has the DNA TGTGCCAGCAGTCCACGGACAGGGGGTGAAAAACTGTTTTTT.

This chain connects TRBV6-1 to TRBJ1-5; D may be TRBD1 (5 bases). This CDR3 spans 13 amino acids. The germline CDR1 and CDR2 sequences are MNHNS and SASEGT. Trimming took off 4 bases at V and 5 bases at J, with 9 bases between the two ends. The CDR3 reads CASSVQADQPQHF. The CDR3 nucleotides are TGTGCCAGCAGTGTACAGGCAGATCAGCCCCAGCATTTT.

The chain couples TRBV5-1 to TRBJ2-1; no clear D. V was cut by 4 bases and J by 9 bases, with 14 bases left in between. The germline V gene encodes CDR1 SGHRS and CDR2 YFSETQ. CDR3 length: 13 residues. CDR3 sequence (DNA): TGCGCCAGCAGCCTGGCCCCCCTGGCTGAGCAGTTCTTC. Protein product: CASSLAPLAEQFF.

The chain has TRBV6-5 and TRBJ2-3; 7 bases are shared with TRBD1. Germline CDR1 and CDR2: MNHEY and SVGAGI. This CDR3 spans 15 amino acids. The junction had 6 bases not matched to a gene; V was cut back by 2 bases and J by 4 bases. The CDR3 DNA sequence: TGTGCCAGCAGTTACAGGCCCCAGGGGGCAGATACGCAGTATTTT. Translation gives CASSYRPQGADTQYF.